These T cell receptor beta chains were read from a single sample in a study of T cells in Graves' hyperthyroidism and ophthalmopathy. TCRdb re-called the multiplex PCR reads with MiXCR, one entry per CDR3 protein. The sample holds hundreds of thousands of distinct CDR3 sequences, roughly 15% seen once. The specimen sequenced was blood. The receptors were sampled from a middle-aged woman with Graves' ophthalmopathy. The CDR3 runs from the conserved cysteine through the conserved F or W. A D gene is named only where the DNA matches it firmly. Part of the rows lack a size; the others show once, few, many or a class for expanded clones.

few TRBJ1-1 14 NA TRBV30 TGTGCCTGGGGCCTTATGAGGGTGAACACTGAAGCTTTCTTT CAWGLMRVNTEAFF
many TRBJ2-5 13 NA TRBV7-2 TGTGCCAGCAGCTCTCCCAAGCCCCCGACCCAGTACTTC CASSSPKPPTQYF
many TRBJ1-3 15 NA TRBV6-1 TGTGCCAGCAAAATCCCGGGACCCACTGGAAACACCATATATTTT CASKIPGPTGNTIYF
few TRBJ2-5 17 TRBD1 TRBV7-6 TGTGCCAGCAGCTCTACACGCGGGACAGGGGGCTCAGAGACCCAGTACTTC CASSSTRGTGGSETQYF
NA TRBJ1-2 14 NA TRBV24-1 TGTGCCACCAGTGAACCGGGATTTAACTATGGCTACACCTTC CATSEPGFNYGYTF
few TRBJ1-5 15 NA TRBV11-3 TGTGCCAGCAGCTTGGACTCAGGGATGAATCAGCCCCAGCATTTT CASSLDSGMNQPQHF
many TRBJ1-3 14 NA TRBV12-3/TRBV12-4 TGTGCCAGCAGTTTAGGGGAGGCCGGAAACACCATATATTTT CASSLGEAGNTIYF
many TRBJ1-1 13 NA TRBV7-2 TGTGCCAGCAGCTTGGGTTACGGGACTGAAGCTTTCTTT CASSLGYGTEAFF
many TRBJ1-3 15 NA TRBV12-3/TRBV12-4 TGTGCCAGCAGTTCCCAGGCCTTCTCTGGAAACACCATATATTTT CASSSQAFSGNTIYF
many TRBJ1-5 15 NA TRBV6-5 TGTGCCAGCAGTTCCTCGGACGGGGGTCATCAGCCCCAGCATTTT CASSSSDGGHQPQHF
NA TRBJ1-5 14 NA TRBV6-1 TGTGCCAGCAGCCCCCCCGGGGCGAGTCAGCCCCAGCATTTT CASSPPGASQPQHF
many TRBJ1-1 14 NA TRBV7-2 TGTGCCAGCAGCCGACGGGCATCGATCACTGAAGCTTTCTTT CASSRRASITEAFF
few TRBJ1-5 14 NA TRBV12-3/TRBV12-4 TGTGCCAGCAGACGGGACACAAGCAATCAGCCCCAGCATTTT CASRRDTSNQPQHF
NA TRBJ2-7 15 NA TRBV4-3 TGCGCCAGCAGCCAAGTATTTGGGGGTTCCTACGAGCAGTACTTC CASSQVFGGSYEQYF
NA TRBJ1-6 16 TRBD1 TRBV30 TGTGCCTGGTCTCCAGGGGGCGGAGGGGGAGGTTCACCCCTCCACTTT CAWSPGGGGGGSPLHF
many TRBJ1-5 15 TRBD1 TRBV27 TGTGCCAGCAGCCCTTTGACAGGGGTTGCTCAGCCCCAGCATTTT CASSPLTGVAQPQHF
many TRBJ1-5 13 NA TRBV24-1 TGTGCCACCAGTGACTCCCAGGACCAGCCCCAGCATTTT CATSDSQDQPQHF
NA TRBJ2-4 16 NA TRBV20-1 TGCAGTGCTGTTTTTGGGTTTTACATAGCCAAAAACATTCAGTACTTC CSAVFGFYIAKNIQYF
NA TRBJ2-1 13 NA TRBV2 TGTGCCAGCACTGGGAGCTCCTACAATGAGCAGTTCTTC CASTGSSYNEQFF
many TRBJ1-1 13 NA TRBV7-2 TGTGCCAGCAGCTTAAATTTTGACACTGAAGCTTTCTTT CASSLNFDTEAFF
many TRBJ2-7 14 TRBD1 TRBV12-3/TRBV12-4 TGTGCCAGCAGTTTAGGTTTACAGGGGGCCGAGCAGTACTTC CASSLGLQGAEQYF
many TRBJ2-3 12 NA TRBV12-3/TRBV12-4 TGTGCCAGCACCCTGGGCTACGAGGCGCAGTATTTT CASTLGYEAQYF
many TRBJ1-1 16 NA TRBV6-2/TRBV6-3 TGTGCCAGCAGTTACTCGATGCGGGGCGGGAACACTGAAGCTTTCTTT CASSYSMRGGNTEAFF
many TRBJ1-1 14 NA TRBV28 TGTGCCAGCAGTTCGGCACAGGGCCGGACTGAAGCTTTCTTT CASSSAQGRTEAFF
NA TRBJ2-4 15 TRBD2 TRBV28 TGTGCCAGCAGTCAAACCGGGACTAGCGGGGACATTCAGTACTTC CASSQTGTSGDIQYF
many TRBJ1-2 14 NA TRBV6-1 TGTGCCAGCAGCAACACACAGGAAAACTATGGCTACACCTTC CASSNTQENYGYTF
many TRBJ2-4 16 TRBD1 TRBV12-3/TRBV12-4 TGTGCCAGCAGTCCGTTAGGGGCAGGGGGCTCGGACATTCAGTACTTC CASSPLGAGGSDIQYF
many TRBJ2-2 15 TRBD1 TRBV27 TGTGCCAGATTGCGAGGGACAGGGAACACCGGGGAGCTGTTTTTT CARLRGTGNTGELFF
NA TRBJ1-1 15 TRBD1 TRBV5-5 TGTGCCAGCAGCTTGTCGGACAGGGGGCTAGGTGAAGCTTTCTTT CASSLSDRGLGEAFF
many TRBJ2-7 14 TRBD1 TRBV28 TGTGCCAGCAGTTTATGGGACAGGGGTGGGGAGCAGTACTTC CASSLWDRGGEQYF
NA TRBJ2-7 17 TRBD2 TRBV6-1 TGTGCCAGCAGTGAATGGGCTAGCGGGAGGTATAACTACGAGCAGTACTTC CASSEWASGRYNYEQYF
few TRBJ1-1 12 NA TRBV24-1 TGTGCCACCAGCAGGGGTGGGGCTGAAGCTTTCTTT CATSRGGAEAFF
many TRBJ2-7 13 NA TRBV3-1 TGTGCCAGCAGCCAAGATGGGGGCACCGAGCAGTACTTC CASSQDGGTEQYF
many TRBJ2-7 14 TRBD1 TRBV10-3 TGTGCCATCAGGAGACAGGGGGGCCTTTACGAGCAGTACTTC CAIRRQGGLYEQYF
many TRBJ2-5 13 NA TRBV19 TGTGCCAGTAGTATCCCTGAACAAGAGACCCAGTACTTC CASSIPEQETQYF
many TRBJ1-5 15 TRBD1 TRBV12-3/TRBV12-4 TGTGCCAGCAGTTTAGGTCCAGGGGGCGATCAGCCCCAGCATTTT CASSLGPGGDQPQHF
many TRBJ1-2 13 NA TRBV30 TGTGCCTGGACTCACGGCCCAGGATCGGGCTACACCTTC CAWTHGPGSGYTF
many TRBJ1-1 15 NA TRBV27 TGTGCCAGCTTTAGGTTTGTCAGCATGCGCACTGAAGCTTTCTTT CASFRFVSMRTEAFF
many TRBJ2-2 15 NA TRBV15 TGTGCCACCAGCCAGAAACAATTCGACACCGGGGAGCTGTTTTTT CATSQKQFDTGELFF
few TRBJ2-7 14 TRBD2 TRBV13 TGTGCCAGCAGCCGGACTAGCGGGAAGTACGAGCAGTACTTC CASSRTSGKYEQYF
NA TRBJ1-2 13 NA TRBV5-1 TGCGCCAGCAGCCCTCGGCAGGGGCATGGCTACACCTTC CASSPRQGHGYTF
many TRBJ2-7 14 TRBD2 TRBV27 TGTGCCAGCAGGCTCAGCCGGGACTACCCAATCGGGTACTTC CASRLSRDYPIGYF
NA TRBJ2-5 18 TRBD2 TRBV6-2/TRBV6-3 TGTGCCAGCAGTACCCCCCGTACCGAAGGACTAGTTGGCGAGACCCAGTACTTC CASSTPRTEGLVGETQYF
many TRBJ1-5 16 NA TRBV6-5 TGTGCCAGCAGTATACTCGGGGGTCTAAGCAATCAGCCCCAGCATTTT CASSILGGLSNQPQHF
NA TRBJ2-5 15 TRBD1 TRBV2 TGTGCCAGCAGTTTTGAGACAGGGGGCAGGAAGACCCAGTACTTC CASSFETGGRKTQYF
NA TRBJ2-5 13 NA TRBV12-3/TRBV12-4 TGTGCCAGCAGTTTTAGGGTCCAAGAGACCCAGTACTTC CASSFRVQETQYF
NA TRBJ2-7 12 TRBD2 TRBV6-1 TGTGCCAGCACGCGGGACTACTACGAGCAGTACTTC CASTRDYYEQYF
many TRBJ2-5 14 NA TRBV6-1 TGTGCCAGCAGTGAAACGGGATTCCAAGAGACCCAGTACTTC CASSETGFQETQYF
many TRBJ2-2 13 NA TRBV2 TGTGCCAGCAGCCCATTGGTACCCGGGGAGCTGTTTTTT CASSPLVPGELFF
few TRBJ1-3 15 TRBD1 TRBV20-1 TGCAGTGCTAGATCCGGGACAGGCGATGGAAACACCATATATTTT CSARSGTGDGNTIYF
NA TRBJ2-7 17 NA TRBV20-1 TGCAGTGCTAGAGCCCGACCCGGGACTCTCGCGTCCTACGAGCAGTACTTC CSARARPGTLASYEQYF
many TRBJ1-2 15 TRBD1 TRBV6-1 TGTGCCAGCAGCGAAACGACAGGGCTCGGCTATGGCTACACCTTC CASSETTGLGYGYTF
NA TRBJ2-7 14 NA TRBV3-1 TGTGCCAGCAGCCAAGTGCCGGGGAGATACGAGCAGTACTTC CASSQVPGRYEQYF
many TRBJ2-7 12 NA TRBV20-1 TGCAGTGCTCGTCAGCAGGGGTACGAGCAGTACTTC CSARQQGYEQYF
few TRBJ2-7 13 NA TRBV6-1 TGTGCCAGCACAGGTCGCCGGTCCTACGAGCAGTACTTC CASTGRRSYEQYF
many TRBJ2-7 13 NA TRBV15 TGTGCCACCAGCAGAGCGCAAACCTACGAGCAGTACTTC CATSRAQTYEQYF
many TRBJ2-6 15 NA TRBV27 TGTGCCAGCAGCAGCTGGGGATCTGGGGCCAACGTCCTGACTTTC CASSSWGSGANVLTF
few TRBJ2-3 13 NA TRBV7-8 TGTGCCAGCAGCCAGGGACGCACAGATACGCAGTATTTT CASSQGRTDTQYF
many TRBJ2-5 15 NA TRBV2 TGTGCCAGCAGTGAAGCGGCGACACCCGAAGAGACCCAGTACTTC CASSEAATPEETQYF